This T cell receptor beta chain was obtained from a study of tumor and adjacent non-tumor tissue in lung cancer. Findings of the study overall: Normal lung showed higher cumulative top 100 clone frequency than tumor.

Three rounds of nested PCR, following a modified ARM-PCR protocol, produced the TCRbeta library. TCRdb reprocessed the multiplex PCR reads via MiXCR and lists one record per CDR3 protein. The sample lists 75,000 to 95,000 distinct CDR3 sequences, over 60% seen once, with under 9.5% in the top ten. RNA was extracted from bulk tissue without any cell sorting. To note about this clonotype: Its target is unknown. One junction end does not reproduce the germline sequence, and a read error may be involved.

The CDR3 has 14 residues. Germline V gene sequence: CDR1 SGHRS, CDR2 YFSETQ. This receptor was taken from a middle-aged woman with non-small cell lung cancer. Material: lung tumor tissue. This rearrangement joins TRBV5-1 to TRBJ2-1; D unresolved. The CDR3 DNA reads as TGCGCCGGCAGCGCTGGCTACTCCTACAATGAGCAGTTCTTC. Translation gives CAGSAGYSYNEQFF.